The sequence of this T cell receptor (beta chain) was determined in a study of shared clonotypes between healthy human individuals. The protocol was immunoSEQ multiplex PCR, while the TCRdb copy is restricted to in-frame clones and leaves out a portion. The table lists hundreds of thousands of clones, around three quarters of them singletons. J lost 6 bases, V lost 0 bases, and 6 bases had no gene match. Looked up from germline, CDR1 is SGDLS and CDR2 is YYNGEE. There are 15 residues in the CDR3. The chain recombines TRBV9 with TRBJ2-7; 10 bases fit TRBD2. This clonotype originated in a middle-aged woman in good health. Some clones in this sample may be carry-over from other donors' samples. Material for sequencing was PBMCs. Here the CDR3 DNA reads TGTGCCAGCAGCGTAGCCTCTAGCGGGAGTATCGAGCAGTACTTC. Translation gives CASSVASSGSIEQYF.